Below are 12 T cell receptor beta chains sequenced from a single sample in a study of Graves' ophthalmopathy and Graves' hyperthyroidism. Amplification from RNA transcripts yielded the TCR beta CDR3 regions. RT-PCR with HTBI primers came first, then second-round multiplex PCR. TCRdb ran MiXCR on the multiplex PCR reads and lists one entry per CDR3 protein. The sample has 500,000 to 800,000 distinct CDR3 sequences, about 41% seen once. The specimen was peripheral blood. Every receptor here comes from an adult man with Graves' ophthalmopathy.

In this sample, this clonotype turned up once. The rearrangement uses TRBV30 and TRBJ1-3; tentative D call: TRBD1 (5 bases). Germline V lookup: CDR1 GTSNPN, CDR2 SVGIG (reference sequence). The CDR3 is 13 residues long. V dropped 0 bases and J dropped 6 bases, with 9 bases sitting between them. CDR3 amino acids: CAWSVAGPNTIYF. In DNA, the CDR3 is TGTGCCTGGAGTGTTGCAGGGCCAAACACCATATATTTT.

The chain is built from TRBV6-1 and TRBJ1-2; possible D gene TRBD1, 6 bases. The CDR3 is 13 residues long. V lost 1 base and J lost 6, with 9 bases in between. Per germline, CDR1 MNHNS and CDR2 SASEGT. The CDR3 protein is CASSEGRGNGYTF. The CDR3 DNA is TGTGCCAGCAGTGAAGGCAGGGGCAATGGCTACACCTTC.

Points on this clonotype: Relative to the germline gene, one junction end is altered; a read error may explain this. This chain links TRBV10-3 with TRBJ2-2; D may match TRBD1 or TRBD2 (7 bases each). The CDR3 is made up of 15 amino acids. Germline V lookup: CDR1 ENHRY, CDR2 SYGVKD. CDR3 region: CASSYQGEGTGELFF. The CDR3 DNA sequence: TGTGCCAGCAGTTACCAGGGGGAGGGGACCGGGGAGCTGTTTTTT.

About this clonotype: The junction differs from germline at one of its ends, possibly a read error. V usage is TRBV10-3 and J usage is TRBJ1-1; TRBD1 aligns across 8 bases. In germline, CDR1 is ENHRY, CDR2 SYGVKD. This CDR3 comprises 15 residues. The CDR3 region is CASSKTGAGGRKAFF. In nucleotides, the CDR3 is TGTGCCAGCAGTAAGACAGGGGCCGGTGGGAGGAAAGCTTTCTTT.

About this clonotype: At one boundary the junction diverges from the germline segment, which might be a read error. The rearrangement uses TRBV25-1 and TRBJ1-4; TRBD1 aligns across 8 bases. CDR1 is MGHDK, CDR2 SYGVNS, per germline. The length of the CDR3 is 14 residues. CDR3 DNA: TGTACCAGCAGGGGGCCAGGGAAAAATGAAAAACTGTTTTTT. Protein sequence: CTSRGPGKNEKLFF. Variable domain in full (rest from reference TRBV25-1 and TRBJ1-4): EADIYQTPRYLVIGTGKKITLECSQTMGHDKMYWYQQDPGMELHLIHYSYGVNSTEKGDLSSESTVSRIRTEHFPLTLESARPSHTSQYLCTSRGPGKNEKLFFGSGTQLSVL.

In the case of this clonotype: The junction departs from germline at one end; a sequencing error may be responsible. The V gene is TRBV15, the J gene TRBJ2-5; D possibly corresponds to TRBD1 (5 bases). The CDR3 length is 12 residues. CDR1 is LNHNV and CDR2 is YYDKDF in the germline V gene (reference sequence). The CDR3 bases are TGTGCCACCAGCGGTGGTGCAGGGTCCCATTACTTC. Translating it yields CATSGGAGSHYF.

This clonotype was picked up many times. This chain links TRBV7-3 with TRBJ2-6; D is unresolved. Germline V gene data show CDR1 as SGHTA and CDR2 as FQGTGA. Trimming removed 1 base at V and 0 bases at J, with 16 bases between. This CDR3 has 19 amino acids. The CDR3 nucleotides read TGTGCCAGCAGCTTAAGAGTCCCGACACCGGGCTCTGGGGCCAACGTCCTGACTTTC. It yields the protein CASSLRVPTPGSGANVLTF.

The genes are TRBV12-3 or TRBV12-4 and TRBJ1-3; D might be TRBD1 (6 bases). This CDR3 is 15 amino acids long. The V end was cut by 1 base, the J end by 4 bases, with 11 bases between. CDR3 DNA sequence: TGTGCCAGCAGTTTAGACAGGGCGACCGGAAACACCATATATTTT. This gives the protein CASSLDRATGNTIYF.

The CDR3 reads CASSFYSQFRDEQFF. CDR3 DNA: TGTGCCAGCAGCTTTTACAGCCAATTTCGGGATGAGCAGTTCTTC. The rearrangement links TRBV7-2 to TRBJ2-7; no firm D call. The closer fit of TRBJ2-1 to the DNA end suggests the J call may be wrong. CDR1 SGHTA and CDR2 FQGNSA come from the germline V gene. The CDR3 contains 15 residues.

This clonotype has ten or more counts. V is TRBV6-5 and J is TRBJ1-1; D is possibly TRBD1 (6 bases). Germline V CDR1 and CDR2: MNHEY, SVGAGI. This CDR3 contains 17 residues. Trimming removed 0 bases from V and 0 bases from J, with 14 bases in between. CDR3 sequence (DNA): TGTGCCAGCAGTTACTCGGTGTCAGGGGCAATGAACACTGAAGCTTTCTTT. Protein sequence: CASSYSVSGAMNTEAFF.

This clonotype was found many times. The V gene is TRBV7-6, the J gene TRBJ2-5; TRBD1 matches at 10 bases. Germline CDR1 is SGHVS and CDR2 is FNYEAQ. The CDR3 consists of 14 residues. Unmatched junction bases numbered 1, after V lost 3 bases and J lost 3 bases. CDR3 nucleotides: TGTGCCAGCAGCTTTGGGACAGGGGAAGAGACCCAGTACTTC. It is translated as CASSFGTGEETQYF.

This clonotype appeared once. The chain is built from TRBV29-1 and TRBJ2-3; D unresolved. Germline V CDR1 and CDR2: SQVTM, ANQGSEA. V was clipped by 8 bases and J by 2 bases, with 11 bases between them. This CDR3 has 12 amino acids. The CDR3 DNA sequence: TGCAGCTCCTGGAGCCCCACAGATACGCAGTATTTT. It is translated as CSSWSPTDTQYF.